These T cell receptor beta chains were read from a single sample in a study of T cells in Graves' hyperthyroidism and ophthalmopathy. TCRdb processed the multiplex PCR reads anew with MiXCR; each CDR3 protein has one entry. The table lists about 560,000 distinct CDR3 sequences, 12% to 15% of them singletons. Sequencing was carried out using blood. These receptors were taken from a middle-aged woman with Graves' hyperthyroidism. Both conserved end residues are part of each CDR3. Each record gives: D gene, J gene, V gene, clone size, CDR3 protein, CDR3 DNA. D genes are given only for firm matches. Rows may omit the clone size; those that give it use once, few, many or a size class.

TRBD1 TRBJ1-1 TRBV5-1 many CASSVEGQTLTEAFF TGCGCCAGCAGCGTTGAGGGACAGACCCTGACTGAAGCTTTCTTT
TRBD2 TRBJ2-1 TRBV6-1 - CASSYLASGSNEQFF TGTGCCAGCAGTTATCTGGCTAGCGGGAGTAATGAGCAGTTCTTC
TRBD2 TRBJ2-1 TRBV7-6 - CASSLASTSGKYNEQFF TGTGCCAGCAGCTTAGCGTCGACTAGCGGAAAGTACAATGAGCAGTTCTTC
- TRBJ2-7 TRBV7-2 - CASSLGRGRLGEQYF TGTGCCAGCAGCTTAGGCAGGGGTCGTTTGGGCGAGCAGTACTTC
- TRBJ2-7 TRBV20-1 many CSARGRDSPYEQYF TGCAGTGCTAGAGGGCGTGACAGCCCCTACGAGCAGTACTTC
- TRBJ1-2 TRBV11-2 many CASSLTGGQSFGYGYTF TGTGCCAGCAGTTTGACTGGTGGACAGTCCTTCGGTTATGGCTACACCTTC
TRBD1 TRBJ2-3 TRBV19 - CASGQAGGDTQYF TGTGCTTCCGGACAGGCGGGTGGAGATACGCAGTATTTT
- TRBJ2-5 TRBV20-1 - CSARDPGFQETQYF TGCAGTGCTAGAGATCCCGGCTTCCAAGAGACCCAGTACTTC
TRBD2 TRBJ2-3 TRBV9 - CASSVDPSGGSDTQYF TGTGCCAGCAGCGTAGACCCCAGCGGGGGTTCAGATACGCAGTATTTT
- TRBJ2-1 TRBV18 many CASSPPAGMSSYNEQFF TGTGCCAGCTCACCACCGGCAGGGATGAGCTCCTACAATGAGCAGTTCTTC
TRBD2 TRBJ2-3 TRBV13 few CASSLWGGVYTDTQYF TGTGCCAGCAGCTTATGGGGAGGGGTCTACACAGATACGCAGTATTTT
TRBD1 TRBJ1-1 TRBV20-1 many CSVPSPPGQEMNTEAFF TGCAGTGTCCCCAGTCCCCCGGGACAGGAAATGAACACTGAAGCTTTCTTT
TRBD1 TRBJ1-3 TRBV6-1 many CASSEQDRGNTIYF TGTGCCAGCAGTGAACAGGACAGGGGAAACACCATATATTTT
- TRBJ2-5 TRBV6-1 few CASRLSKGETQYF TGTGCCAGCAGACTCTCAAAGGGGGAGACCCAGTACTTC
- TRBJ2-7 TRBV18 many CASTGQAYEQYF TGTGCCAGCACAGGACAAGCCTACGAGCAGTACTTC
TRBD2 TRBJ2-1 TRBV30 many CAWTWGTSGNEQFF TGTGCCTGGACCTGGGGGACTAGCGGCAATGAGCAGTTCTTC
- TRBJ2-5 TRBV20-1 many CSAPGLVETQYF TGCAGTGCTCCGGGACTCGTGGAGACCCAGTACTTC
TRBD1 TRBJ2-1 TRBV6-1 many CASTNPGQGLSYNEQFF TGTGCCAGCACCAACCCGGGACAGGGATTATCCTACAATGAGCAGTTCTTC
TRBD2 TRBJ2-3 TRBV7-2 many CASSTGLVWGDTQYF TGTGCCAGCAGCACGGGACTAGTCTGGGGCGATACGCAGTATTTT
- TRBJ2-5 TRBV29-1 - CCVEEGSDETQYF TGCTGCGTTGAGGAGGGTTCCGACGAGACCCAGTACTTC
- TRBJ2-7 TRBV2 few CASSKGRRDYEQYF TGTGCCAGCAGCAAGGGGCGGAGAGACTACGAGCAGTACTTC
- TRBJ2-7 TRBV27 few CASSLSPGSPAERYF TGTGCCAGCAGTTTATCACCCGGATCCCCAGCGGAGCGGTACTTC
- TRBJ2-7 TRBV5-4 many CASSLGGKEYEQYF TGTGCCAGCAGCTTGGGGGGGAAAGAGTACGAGCAGTACTTC
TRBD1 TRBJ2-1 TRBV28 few CASRDRTGGAGRGEQFF TGTGCCAGCAGAGATCGGACAGGGGGCGCGGGGAGGGGTGAGCAGTTCTTC
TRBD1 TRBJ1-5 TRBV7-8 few CASSQGGRREQPQHF TGTGCCAGCAGCCAGGGGGGGCGAAGAGAACAGCCCCAGCATTTT
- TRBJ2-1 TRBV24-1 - CATATSRRRDEQFF TGTGCCACCGCAACCTCGAGGAGAAGAGATGAGCAGTTCTTC
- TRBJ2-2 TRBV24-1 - CATSESRSTGELFF TGTGCCACCAGTGAAAGCAGGAGCACCGGGGAGCTGTTTTTT
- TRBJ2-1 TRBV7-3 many CASSLIPRNNEQFF TGTGCCAGCAGCTTAATCCCCAGGAACAATGAGCAGTTCTTC
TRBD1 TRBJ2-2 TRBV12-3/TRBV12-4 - CASRGTGVDTGELFF TGTGCCAGCAGGGGGACAGGGGTGGACACCGGGGAGCTGTTTTTT
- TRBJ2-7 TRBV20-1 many CSARVSGGLYEQYF TGCAGTGCTAGAGTCTCAGGCGGGCTTTACGAGCAGTACTTC
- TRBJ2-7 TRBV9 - CASSPRRAQGHEQYF TGTGCCAGCAGCCCCAGACGGGCACAGGGCCACGAGCAGTACTTC
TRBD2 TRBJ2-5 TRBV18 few CASSPNQGGETQYF TGTGCCAGCTCACCTAACCAGGGAGGGGAGACCCAGTACTTC
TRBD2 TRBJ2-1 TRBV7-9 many CASSLPSGIYNEQFF TGTGCCAGCAGCTTACCCAGCGGGATCTACAATGAGCAGTTCTTC
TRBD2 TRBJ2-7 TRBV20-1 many CSARSSGQAGEQYF TGCAGTGCTAGGTCTAGCGGGCAGGCGGGTGAGCAGTACTTC
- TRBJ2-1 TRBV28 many CASSSRLENEQFF TGTGCCAGCAGTTCCAGACTAGAAAATGAGCAGTTCTTC
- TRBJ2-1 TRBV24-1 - CATSAPTRSNEQFF TGTGCCACCAGTGCCCCGACTAGAAGCAATGAGCAGTTCTTC
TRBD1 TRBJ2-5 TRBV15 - CATSRDTGTGATQYF TGTGCCACCAGCAGAGACACGGGGACAGGGGCGACCCAGTACTTC
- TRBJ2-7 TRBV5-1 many CASSLAEAQGTYEQYF TGCGCCAGCAGCTTGGCGGAGGCACAGGGAACCTACGAGCAGTACTTC
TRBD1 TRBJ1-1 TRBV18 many CASSPRGDRLANEAFF TGTGCCAGCTCACCGAGGGGGGACAGATTAGCCAATGAAGCTTTCTTT
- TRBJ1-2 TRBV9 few CASSELGTGGYTF TGTGCCAGCAGCGAGTTGGGGACGGGTGGCTACACCTTC
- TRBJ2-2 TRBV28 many CASGVPGLSGTGELFF TGTGCCAGCGGGGTACCAGGGTTATCGGGCACCGGGGAGCTGTTTTTT
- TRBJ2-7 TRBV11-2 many CASSFRAASYEQYF TGTGCCAGCAGCTTCAGGGCCGCGTCCTACGAGCAGTACTTC